This T cell receptor (beta chain) was sequenced for a study of blood T cell repertoires in COVID-19. The CDR3 loop spans 16 amino acids. Trimming removed 4 bases from V and 5 bases from J; junction bases left unmatched: 10. Per germline, CDR1 SGDLS and CDR2 YYNGEE. Sequencing used immunoSEQ multiplex PCR; TCRdb keeps in-frame clones, though not all of them. The table records around 69,000 clones, approximately 85% of them present only once. The TCR comes from a man between 45 and 60 years old with acute or convalescent COVID-19. The rearrangement joins TRBV9 to TRBJ2-2; 8 nucleotides line up with TRBD2. Sequencing input: peripheral blood. The CDR3 reads CASSYREGSTTGELFF. The CDR3 DNA is TGTGCCAGCAGCTATCGGGAGGGGTCCACAACCGGGGAGCTGTTTTTT.